This T cell receptor beta chain comes out of a study of T cell responses to AZD1222 COVID-19 vaccine. Findings of the study overall: Donors were mostly white British, more females; clonal diversity possibly underestimated.

Method: immunoSEQ multiplex PCR; TCRdb's copy keeps in-frame clones and lacks some. The data hold about 130,000 clones, with approximately 91% observed a single time. This CDR3 comprises 17 residues. Comment on this clone: Antigen specificity is unknown.

This chain connects TRBV21-1 to TRBJ2-1; TRBD2 reflects the table's D call only, with no check against the DNA. TRBV21-1 is given as a pseudogene. This receptor was identified in an adult who received the AZD1222 COVID-19 vaccine. Sample: peripheral blood, taken 28 days after the second AZD1222 dose. CDR3 in amino acids: CASSKAGERERYNEQFF. In DNA, the CDR3 is TGTGCCAGCAGCAAAGCGGGGGAGCGGGAGCGATACAATGAGCAGTTCTTC.